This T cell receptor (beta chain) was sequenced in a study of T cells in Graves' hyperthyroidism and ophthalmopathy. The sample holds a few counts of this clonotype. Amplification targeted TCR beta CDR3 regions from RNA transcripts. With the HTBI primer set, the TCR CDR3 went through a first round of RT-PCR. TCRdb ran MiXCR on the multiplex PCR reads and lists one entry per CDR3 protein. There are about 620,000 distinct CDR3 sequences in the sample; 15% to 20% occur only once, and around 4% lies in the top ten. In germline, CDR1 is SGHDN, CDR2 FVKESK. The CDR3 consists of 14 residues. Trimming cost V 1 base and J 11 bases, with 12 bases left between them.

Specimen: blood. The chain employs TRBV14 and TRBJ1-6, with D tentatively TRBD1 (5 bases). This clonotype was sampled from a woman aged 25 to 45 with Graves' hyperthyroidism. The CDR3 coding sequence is TGTGCCAGCAGCCAAGTTGGAGGGGCGCCACCCCTCCACTTT. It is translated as CASSQVGGAPPLHF. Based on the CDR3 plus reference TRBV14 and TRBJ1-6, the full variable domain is EAGVTQFPSHSVIEKGQTVTLRCDPISGHDNLYWYRRVMGKEIKFLLHFVKESKQDESGMPNNRFLAERTGGTYSTLKVQPAELEDSGVYFCASSQVGGAPPLHFGNGTRLTVT.